This T cell receptor beta chain originates from a study of blood T cells in healthy people across ages. Study-level findings and limits: Strong correlation was found linking TCR beta diversity to naive T cell percentage. Long-lived and aged donors differed, with more naive CD4+ cells and higher diversity in the long-lived.

Healthy individuals of Caucasian origin from Russia, aged roughly 6 to 100, served as donors. PCR was performed a second time for about 6 to 12 cycles using a sample-barcoded 5' primer and a J-beta primer mix. All samples yielded 2.5 million or more CDR3-containing paired-end reads. In TCRdb, the 5' RACE reads were re-called with MiXCR into one record per CDR3 protein. The sample lists roughly 1,800,000 distinct CDR3 sequences, just under 50% occurring once. As concerns this clonotype: The antigen is undetermined.

Deletions cut 6 bases from V and 1 base from J, with 9 bases between. Germline CDR1 is DFQATT and CDR2 is SNEGSKA (reference sequence). The CDR3 extends over 12 amino acids. The chain uses TRBV20-1 and TRBJ1-2; D is unclear. The source of this sequence is a woman between 35 and 50 years old in good health. The sequenced sample was blood. CDR3 protein: CSAIQDNYGYTF. The CDR3 region has the DNA TGCAGTGCCATACAAGATAACTATGGCTACACCTTC.